This TCR beta chain emerged from a study of T cell repertoires in cytomegalovirus infection. This clonotype was detected only a few times. Its antigen is not identified. TCRdb reprocessed the reads via MiXCR and lists one record per CDR3 protein. The table includes about a million distinct CDR3 sequences, around 31% detected once. The sequence was collected from a human donor in good health (CMV status not recorded). Some clones in this sample may be carry-over from other donors' samples. This specimen consisted of cultured CD8+ T cells from PBMCs, obtained from culture after CMV antigen stimulation.

DNA of the CDR3: TGCAGTGCTAGTCACCGGGACAGGGGTGAGACCCAGTACTTC. The encoded protein is CSASHRDRGETQYF. V gene TRBV20-1 combines with J gene TRBJ2-5, with TRBD1 matching over 10 bases. V was clipped by 3 bases and J by 5 bases; unmatched bases: 6. CDR3 length: 14 amino acids. Germline lookup yields CDR1 DFQATT and CDR2 SNEGSKA (reference sequence).